This T cell receptor (beta chain) came from a study of T cell responses to AZD1222 COVID-19 vaccine. Some clones are missing from TCRdb's copy, which holds only in-frame ones; the method was immunoSEQ multiplex PCR. This table has 75,000 to 100,000 clones, about 85% appearing once. General study findings and limits: Donors were largely white British and mainly female; clonal diversity was possibly underestimated.

Trimming stripped 0 bases from V and 7 bases from J, with 9 bases between. The CDR3 contains 14 residues. Germline CDR1 MGHRA, CDR2 YSYEKL. With respect to this clone: Antigen: not known.

The material sequenced was peripheral blood, taken on day 0 of AZD1222 vaccination. The receptor's source is an adult in good health. The rearrangement joins TRBV4-1 to TRBJ1-4; D not resolved. CDR3 coding DNA: TGCGCCAGCAGCCAAGACAGGCTTCGTGAAAAACTGTTTTTT. Its translation is CASSQDRLREKLFF.